This T cell receptor beta chain is drawn from a study of cytomegalovirus exposure and HLA in healthy donors listed by TCRdb under 2017. The study in broad terms: In an earlier analysis of 587 of the donors, approximately 300 Gb of sequence data and some 120 million unique TCR beta sequences from approximately 180 million T cells were reported. An early release that covered roughly 600 HLA-typed donors contained about 300 gigabases of sequencing data and about 84 million unique TCR sequences. The genetic ancestry cluster associated with self-reported Caucasian donors included 80% to 90% of the approximately 430 genotyped donors. The study aimed to test whether cataloging public T cell receptors could reveal signatures of past pathogen exposure. The T cell repertoires of about 700 subjects were profiled by immunosequencing and related to cytomegalovirus serostatus. In addition to the first cohort of 666 subjects, a separate validation cohort of 100 to 150 different subjects was used. To predict cytomegalovirus infection status, the study combined high-throughput TCR immunosequencing, statistical association of individual TCRs with disease status, and machine learning. In a later analysis, previously published TCR beta repertoires from 666 donors were re-analyzed and high-resolution HLA genotyping was added so that TCR occurrence patterns could be studied. Rather than drawing on any new phenotypic data, the later analysis identified candidate immune exposures from TCR beta sequences and the way those sequences occurred across donors. An earlier analysis of fewer than 750 of the donors used high-throughput TCR beta sequencing to judge whether each TCR beta V gene segment behaved as functional or pseudogenic. Donor age, sex, ethnicity and CMV serostatus were collected together with the repertoire data. Genome-wide SNP genotypes for about 60% of the roughly 670 donors were used in a later genetic analysis, which treated that subset as a discovery cohort. All discovery cohort repertoires had been generated on a single sequencing platform. Class I and class II HLA loci were covered by the typing at four-digit resolution. Typing coverage differed by locus: A, B, C, DRB1 and DQB1 were typed in roughly 629-630 donors, DQA1 in about 500, DPA1 in nearly 610, and DPB1 in approximately 450. Roughly 5 DR-DQ haplotypes were handled as single units for association and clustering because linkage in the cohort was strong. Among 300 to 450 genotyped donors of the cohort, an average of 235,054 unique TCR beta nucleotide sequences were sequenced per donor, around 20% of them non-productive.

Of note for this clone: Its recognized antigen is unknown. The junction departs from the called germline gene at one end, perhaps through a read error.

Libraries were prepared through the immunoSEQ multiplex PCR assay. For the multiplex PCR, a mixture combining 60 forward primers for TCR Vbeta segments and 13 reverse primers for TCR Jbeta segments was used. Amplification of the CDR3 region of rearranged TCR beta genes was performed with a multiplex PCR assay on genomic DNA. The amplified TCR beta libraries were sequenced on the Illumina HiSeq System as 87-base-pair reads. The authors' pipeline ran thus. A later analysis tallied approximately 87 million unique TCR beta chains across the 660 or so repertoires, and some 12 million of those chains were shared by two or more donors. A nearest-neighbor algorithm error-corrected the raw reads and collapsed the reads into unique sequences, merging closely related sequences to remove PCR and sequencing errors. To assign V, D and J gene segments, CDR3 sequences were aligned to IMGT reference sequences. Each retained sequence needed at least a six-nucleotide match to both a V gene segment and a J gene segment. A rearrangement counted as productive if the CDR3 had no stop codons and remained in frame with V and J, and every other rearrangement counted as non-productive. Following IMGT convention, CDR3 was defined as the stretch from the second conserved V-encoded cysteine to the conserved J-encoded phenylalanine. Sequences without an unambiguous match to a single V gene segment were excluded from the earlier analysis of about 630 of the donors. An earlier analysis of a few hundred of the donors called V segments functional above 56.7% productive rearrangements and segregating when the between-donor standard deviation exceeded 5%. To diagnose cytomegalovirus status from the catalog of TCR beta chain sequences, a statistical classification framework was built. A later analysis assigned V and J genes by comparing TCR nucleotide sequences with IMGT/GENE-DB human TR gene sequences. Using the TCRdist pipeline, a later analysis assigned CDR3 sequences along with most-parsimonious VDJ recombination scenarios. In a later analysis, every TCR beta chain was defined by the combination of its CDR3 amino acid sequence and its V-gene family, and reads without a unique V-gene family were dropped. In a later analysis, 500 to 700 highly shared, low-generation-probability nucleotide sequences were removed to address suspected cross-contamination and a sequencing artifact. For each public chain, a later analysis derived a clonal expansion index from normalized ranks of inferred template counts within each repertoire. Generation probabilities in a later analysis came from a VDJ recombination model fitted to out-of-frame rearrangements, and those results were checked against IGoR. In a later analysis, hypergeometric tests were used to score TCR-TCR, TCR-HLA and TCR-CMV co-occurrence, with a repertoire-size bias correction applied to TCR pairs. In a later analysis, false discovery rates were estimated by permuting HLA or CMV assignments 20 times. A later analysis grouped co-occurring TCRs with DBSCAN, adding TCRdist sequence similarity when clustering within HLA-allele-positive subsets. Co-occurrence clustering excluded repertoires with fewer than 30,000 or more than 120,000 public chains, plus five with anomalous nucleotide sharing. TCRdb holds this immuneACCESS table with in-frame rearrangements only. Some clones are missing; in checked studies, unresolved V genes explain under half, and the rest has no known cause. The DNA was the basis for D and trimming; V, J and clone size are from that table. The sample has a few hundred thousand clones on record, 70% to 90% of them singletons. The leading ten clones occupy about 7.3% of the sample.

The cohort comprised hundreds of healthy bone marrow donors. Cohort members were all nominally healthy when sampled, although unrecorded immune exposures were likely present. The donor tested CMV seropositive, placing the donor among the 250 to 300 seropositive members of the cohort. A peripheral blood sample was collected from each donor, and TCR beta sequencing was performed on peripheral blood mononuclear cells. The Qiagen DNeasy Blood Extraction Kit was used to extract genomic DNA from the blood cell samples. From the cysteine up to the phenylalanine, the CDR3 has a length of 15 residues. Of the read, only the CDR3 DNA is kept; its 45 bases are in frame from base 1. CDR1 and CDR2 are read off the germline V gene (reference sequence) as SEHNR and FQNEAQ. Paper-wide results and their limitations: Cytomegalovirus status was reported to be diagnosed by the classifier with high specificity and sensitivity in both the original and validation cohorts. Approximately 16 rarely observed V segments, including chromosome 9 orphons, were excluded from the earlier analysis of about 610 of the donors because counts were too low. In a later analysis, several top co-occurrence clusters were reported to appear linked to parvovirus B19, influenza, CMV and Epstein-Barr virus. Assigning TCR associations to individual alleles was difficult when HLA alleles, especially DR and DQ, strongly co-occurred. Broadly in line with IMGT annotations, most TCR beta V segments showed up in productive rearrangements about 87% or about 30% of the time in an earlier analysis of around 550 of the donors. Sequencing depth was assumed to be roughly uniform across donors in the presence/absence analyses, though that assumption may not hold. A few of the identified cytomegalovirus-associated TCR beta chains were confirmed in vitro to be specific for cytomegalovirus antigens. In a later analysis, HLA-associated TCR beta chains were found to be more clonally expanded and to have lower generation probabilities than equally common non-associated chains. Because HLA typing was unavailable for some donors at each locus, only the typed subset was used in association tests. Linkage disequilibrium might explain the correlated functional status among segregating V segments, but an unknown experimental factor could not be excluded. In a later analysis, the rate of TCR association differed among HLA loci, with DRB1 alleles having the most associated TCRs and HLA-C alleles having the fewest. The 87-base-pair reads could not distinguish some IMGT-functional V segments, including TRBV6-2 and TRBV6-3, so those segments were excluded. Compared with the roughly 670-donor mean, donors in an Asian-associated ancestry cluster had fewer N-insertions in productive TCRs, according to a later genetic analysis. The only immune exposure information available for the cohort was CMV serostatus. While some public TCRs were present in many individuals, most TCR sequences turned up only very rarely across donors. Specific HLA alleles were associated with over 15,000 TCR beta sequences at a false discovery rate of 0.05 in a later analysis. According to the authors, the approach could potentially be generalized to other disease states and immunological phenotypes. The study gave a list of 150 to 200 TCR beta chains associated with cytomegalovirus. A further reported finding was that TCR beta sequences accurately predicted the HLA-A and HLA-B alleles for most subjects in the first cohort. In this cohort, only TCR beta chains were sequenced, and detectable features were limited by the absence of alpha or paired-chain data. A later genetic analysis associated a missense DCLRE1C variant with V-gene and J-gene trimming of TCR beta chains, and an independent cohort replicated the association. A cluster of highly shared sequence variants was judged likely to represent a technical artifact of the sequencing pipeline. Most CMV-associated TCR beta chains appeared to be HLA-restricted in a later analysis, and the HLA associations seemed to be driven largely by CMV exposure.

The specimen was PBMCs. The chain was built from TRBV7-9 and TRBJ2-7; the D segment could be TRBD2, given 5 matching bases. This TCR was sampled from a woman aged 55-70 years in good health and CMV-seropositive. The CDR3 has the sequence CASSLAHGISYKQYF. The DNA is TGTGCCAGCAGCTTAGCGCACGGGATCTCCTACAAGCAGTACTTC.